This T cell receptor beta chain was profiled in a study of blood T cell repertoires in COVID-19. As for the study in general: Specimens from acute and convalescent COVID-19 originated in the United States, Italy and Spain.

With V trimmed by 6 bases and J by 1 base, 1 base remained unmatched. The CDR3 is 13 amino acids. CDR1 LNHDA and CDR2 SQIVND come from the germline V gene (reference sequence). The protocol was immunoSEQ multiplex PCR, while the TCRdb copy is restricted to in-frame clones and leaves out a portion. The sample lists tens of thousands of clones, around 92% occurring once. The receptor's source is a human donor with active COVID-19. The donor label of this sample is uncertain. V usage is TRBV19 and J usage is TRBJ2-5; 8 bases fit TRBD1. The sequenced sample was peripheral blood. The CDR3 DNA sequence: TGTGCCAGTAGAACAGGGGGCCAAGAGACCCAGTACTTC. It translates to CASRTGGQETQYF. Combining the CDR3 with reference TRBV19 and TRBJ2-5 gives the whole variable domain DGGITQSPKYLFRKEGQNVTLSCEQNLNHDAMYWYRQDPGQGLRLIYYSQIVNDFQKGDIAEGYSVSREKKESFPLTVTSAQKNPTAFYLCASRTGGQETQYFGPGTRLLVL.